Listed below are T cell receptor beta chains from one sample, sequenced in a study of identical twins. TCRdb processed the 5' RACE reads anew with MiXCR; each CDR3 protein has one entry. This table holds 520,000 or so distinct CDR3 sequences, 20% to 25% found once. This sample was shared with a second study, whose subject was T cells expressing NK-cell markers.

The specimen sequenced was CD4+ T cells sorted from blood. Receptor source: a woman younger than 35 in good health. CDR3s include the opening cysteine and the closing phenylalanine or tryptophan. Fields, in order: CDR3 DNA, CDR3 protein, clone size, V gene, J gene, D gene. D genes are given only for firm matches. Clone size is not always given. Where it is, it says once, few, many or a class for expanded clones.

CDR3nt: TGTGCCAGCACGGCTCGATACAATGAGCAGTTCTTC
CDR3aa: CASTARYNEQFF
abundance: few
v_gene: TRBV12-3/TRBV12-4
j_gene: TRBJ2-1
d_gene: NA

CDR3nt: TGTGCCAGCAGCCCCCGACATGGGGCGGGAGGGCCCTACGAGCAGTACTTC
CDR3aa: CASSPRHGAGGPYEQYF
abundance: NA
v_gene: TRBV25-1
j_gene: TRBJ2-7
d_gene: TRBD2

CDR3nt: TGTGCCAGCAGCGCCTGGACGGAAGAGACCCAGTACTTC
CDR3aa: CASSAWTEETQYF
abundance: few
v_gene: TRBV9
j_gene: TRBJ2-5
d_gene: NA

CDR3nt: TGCAGTGCTATGTTTAGTCAAGGGCCCAAGACCCAGTACTTC
CDR3aa: CSAMFSQGPKTQYF
abundance: NA
v_gene: TRBV20-1
j_gene: TRBJ2-5
d_gene: NA

CDR3nt: TGTGCCAGCAGCTACGCTTTAACCACCGGGGAGCTGTTTTTT
CDR3aa: CASSYALTTGELFF
abundance: NA
v_gene: TRBV6-1
j_gene: TRBJ2-2
d_gene: NA

CDR3nt: TGCGCCAGCAGCTTGGCCCAGCAGAACACTGAAGCTTTCTTT
CDR3aa: CASSLAQQNTEAFF
abundance: few
v_gene: TRBV5-1
j_gene: TRBJ1-1
d_gene: NA

CDR3nt: TGCAGTGCTAGAGATGTGGGTAGCGGGGGCAATGAGCAGTTCTTC
CDR3aa: CSARDVGSGGNEQFF
abundance: few
v_gene: TRBV20-1
j_gene: TRBJ2-1
d_gene: TRBD2

CDR3nt: TGCAGCGTCCACAGGAACCTGGGGACTGAAGCTTTCTTT
CDR3aa: CSVHRNLGTEAFF
abundance: NA
v_gene: TRBV29-1
j_gene: TRBJ1-1
d_gene: NA

CDR3nt: TGCGCCAGCAGCTTGGTGGCGGAGTCCTACGAGCAGTACTTC
CDR3aa: CASSLVAESYEQYF
abundance: NA
v_gene: TRBV5-1
j_gene: TRBJ2-7
d_gene: NA

CDR3nt: TGCGCCAGCAGCTTTGTAGGGGCGCAAGGCAAAAACATTCAGTACTTC
CDR3aa: CASSFVGAQGKNIQYF
abundance: NA
v_gene: TRBV5-1
j_gene: TRBJ2-4
d_gene: NA

CDR3nt: TGTGCCAGCAGCTATAGCCGGGCCCACGGCCACTTC
CDR3aa: CASSYSRAHGHF
abundance: few
v_gene: TRBV12-3/TRBV12-4
j_gene: TRBJ2-5
d_gene: NA

CDR3nt: TGCAGTGCCCCATTGGATGCCCCCTCGGGAGAGCAGTTCTTC
CDR3aa: CSAPLDAPSGEQFF
abundance: NA
v_gene: TRBV20-1
j_gene: TRBJ2-1
d_gene: NA

CDR3nt: TGTGCCTGGACCAAAGGACTAGCGGTTCAAGAGACCCAGTACTTC
CDR3aa: CAWTKGLAVQETQYF
abundance: few
v_gene: TRBV30
j_gene: TRBJ2-5
d_gene: TRBD2

CDR3nt: TGCGCCAGCAGCTTGGCCCTAGTGAGGGGCACAGATACGCAGTATTTT
CDR3aa: CASSLALVRGTDTQYF
abundance: many
v_gene: TRBV5-1
j_gene: TRBJ2-3
d_gene: NA

CDR3nt: TGTGCCAGCAGTTTTAAAGGGGGTGGTGAAAAACTGTTTTTT
CDR3aa: CASSFKGGGEKLFF
abundance: NA
v_gene: TRBV12-3/TRBV12-4
j_gene: TRBJ1-4
d_gene: NA

CDR3nt: TGTGCCAGCAGTCTCGGGACAGGGGTGACCGGGGAGCTGTTTTTT
CDR3aa: CASSLGTGVTGELFF
abundance: NA
v_gene: TRBV27
j_gene: TRBJ2-2
d_gene: TRBD1

CDR3nt: TGTGCCAGCCAACCCGGGGGGGGTAGGGCCGGGGAGCTGTTTTTT
CDR3aa: CASQPGGGRAGELFF
abundance: few
v_gene: TRBV6-1
j_gene: TRBJ2-2
d_gene: TRBD2

CDR3nt: TGTGCCATGGGAACCAGGCTCCTCAACACTGAAGCTTTCTTT
CDR3aa: CAMGTRLLNTEAFF
abundance: NA
v_gene: TRBV5-3
j_gene: TRBJ1-1
d_gene: NA

CDR3nt: TGCGCCAGCAGCCTTTCCGGGACAGAATATGGCTACACCTTC
CDR3aa: CASSLSGTEYGYTF
abundance: few
v_gene: TRBV5-1
j_gene: TRBJ1-2
d_gene: TRBD1

CDR3nt: TGCGCCAGCAGCTACCCGGACAAGGGAGAGACCCAGTACTTC
CDR3aa: CASSYPDKGETQYF
abundance: many
v_gene: TRBV5-1
j_gene: TRBJ2-5
d_gene: NA

CDR3nt: TGTGCCACCGTGAGCGATACTCTGTACGAGCAGTACTTC
CDR3aa: CATVSDTLYEQYF
abundance: NA
v_gene: TRBV7-9
j_gene: TRBJ2-7
d_gene: NA

CDR3nt: TGTGCCAGCAGCGGATCAAAAGCCGGCCAAGAGACCCAGTACTTC
CDR3aa: CASSGSKAGQETQYF
abundance: few
v_gene: TRBV6-1
j_gene: TRBJ2-5
d_gene: NA

CDR3nt: TGCGCCAGCAGCTTGGTGCCCACGTCTGGGGCCAACGTCCTGACTTTC
CDR3aa: CASSLVPTSGANVLTF
abundance: many
v_gene: TRBV5-1
j_gene: TRBJ2-6
d_gene: NA

CDR3nt: TGCAGTGCCACACCAAATAACAATGAGCAGTTCTTC
CDR3aa: CSATPNNNEQFF
abundance: NA
v_gene: TRBV20-1
j_gene: TRBJ2-1
d_gene: NA

CDR3nt: TGCGCCAGCAGCTTAGCGGCTCAATGGACCTACGAGCAGTACTTC
CDR3aa: CASSLAAQWTYEQYF
abundance: NA
v_gene: TRBV5-1
j_gene: TRBJ2-7
d_gene: NA

CDR3nt: TGTGCCCTAGGAAGGCAGCACAATGAGCAGTTCTTC
CDR3aa: CALGRQHNEQFF
abundance: few
v_gene: TRBV10-3
j_gene: TRBJ2-1
d_gene: NA

CDR3nt: TGTGCCAGCAGTCCCGGACAGACGCACCCTGGAAACACCATATATTTT
CDR3aa: CASSPGQTHPGNTIYF
abundance: NA
v_gene: TRBV6-1
j_gene: TRBJ1-3
d_gene: NA

CDR3nt: TGCGCCAGCAGTCACGTTAGCCGCGGTGAGCAGTTCTTC
CDR3aa: CASSHVSRGEQFF
abundance: few
v_gene: TRBV10-1
j_gene: TRBJ2-1
d_gene: NA

CDR3nt: TGTGCCAGCAGTCTAGCGGGACACACCTACGAGCAGTACTTC
CDR3aa: CASSLAGHTYEQYF
abundance: few
v_gene: TRBV3-1
j_gene: TRBJ2-7
d_gene: TRBD2

CDR3nt: TGCAGTGCTAGGCACGATACGCAGTATTTT
CDR3aa: CSARHDTQYF
abundance: NA
v_gene: TRBV20-1
j_gene: TRBJ2-3
d_gene: NA

CDR3nt: TGCGCCAGCAGCTTGGCCCCGGTGGTGCAGTATTTT
CDR3aa: CASSLAPVVQYF
abundance: many
v_gene: TRBV5-1
j_gene: TRBJ2-3
d_gene: NA

CDR3nt: TGTGCCAGCAGCCAGTTGGAGGGAGAGACCCAGTACTTC
CDR3aa: CASSQLEGETQYF
abundance: NA
v_gene: TRBV3-1
j_gene: TRBJ2-5
d_gene: NA

CDR3nt: TGTGCCAGCAGTTGGACTAGCGGGGGCTTAGACCTAATTACGCAGTATTTT
CDR3aa: CASSWTSGGLDLITQYF
abundance: NA
v_gene: TRBV28
j_gene: TRBJ2-3
d_gene: TRBD2

CDR3nt: TGCGCCAGCAGCCCAGACAGGGGGTCAGATACGCAGTATTTT
CDR3aa: CASSPDRGSDTQYF
abundance: NA
v_gene: TRBV5-1
j_gene: TRBJ2-3
d_gene: TRBD1

CDR3nt: TGTGCCACCAGCAGAGAACCGACTTACGAGCAGTACTTC
CDR3aa: CATSREPTYEQYF
abundance: few
v_gene: TRBV15
j_gene: TRBJ2-7
d_gene: NA

CDR3nt: TGTGCCAGCAGCCCATCTTATGGAACCCGAAACACCATATATTTT
CDR3aa: CASSPSYGTRNTIYF
abundance: NA
v_gene: TRBV3-1
j_gene: TRBJ1-3
d_gene: NA

CDR3nt: TGCGCCAGCAGCGTGGAGGCAGGGGCCCACCACGAGCAGTACTTC
CDR3aa: CASSVEAGAHHEQYF
abundance: NA
v_gene: TRBV5-1
j_gene: TRBJ2-7
d_gene: NA

CDR3nt: TGTGCCAGCAGCCCCAAGATGACCGGGACCCTCTCGTATTCGGGGAACATTCAGTACTTC
CDR3aa: CASSPKMTGTLSYSGNIQYF
abundance: NA
v_gene: TRBV9
j_gene: TRBJ2-4
d_gene: NA

CDR3nt: TGTGCCACCAGCAGGACCTTGGAGGATGAAAAACTGTTTTTT
CDR3aa: CATSRTLEDEKLFF
abundance: NA
v_gene: TRBV15
j_gene: TRBJ1-4
d_gene: NA

CDR3nt: TGTGCCAGCAGTTCTACCTGGTCAGGGGCGAAGGCTGAAGCTTTCTTT
CDR3aa: CASSSTWSGAKAEAFF
abundance: NA
v_gene: TRBV12-3/TRBV12-4
j_gene: TRBJ1-1
d_gene: NA

CDR3nt: TGTGCCAGCAGCTTCCATTTGGGTAGCGGGGTCTACAATGAGCAGTTCTTC
CDR3aa: CASSFHLGSGVYNEQFF
abundance: few
v_gene: TRBV7-8
j_gene: TRBJ2-1
d_gene: TRBD2